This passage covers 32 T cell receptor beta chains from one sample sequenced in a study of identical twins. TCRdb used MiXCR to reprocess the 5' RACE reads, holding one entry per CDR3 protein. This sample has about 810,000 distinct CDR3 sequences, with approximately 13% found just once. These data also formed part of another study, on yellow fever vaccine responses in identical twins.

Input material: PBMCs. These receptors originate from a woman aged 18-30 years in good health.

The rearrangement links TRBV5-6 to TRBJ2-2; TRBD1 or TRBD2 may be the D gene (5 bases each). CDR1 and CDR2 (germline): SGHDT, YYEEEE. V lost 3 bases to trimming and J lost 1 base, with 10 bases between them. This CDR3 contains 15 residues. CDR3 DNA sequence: TGTGCCAGCAGCTGGGGACCGAAGAACACCGGGGAGCTGTTTTTT. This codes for CASSWGPKNTGELFF.

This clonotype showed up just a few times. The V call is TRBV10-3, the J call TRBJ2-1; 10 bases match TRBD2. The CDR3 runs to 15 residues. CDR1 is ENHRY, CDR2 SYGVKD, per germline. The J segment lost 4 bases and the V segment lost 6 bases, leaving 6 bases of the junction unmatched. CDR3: CAIRASGGGYNEQFF. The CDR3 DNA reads TGTGCCATCAGAGCAAGCGGGGGGGGTTACAATGAGCAGTTCTTC.

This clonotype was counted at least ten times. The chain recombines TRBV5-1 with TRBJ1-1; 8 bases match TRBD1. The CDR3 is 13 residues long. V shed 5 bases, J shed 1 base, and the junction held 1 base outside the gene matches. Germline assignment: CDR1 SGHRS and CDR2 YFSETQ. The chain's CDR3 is CASRGTGNTEAFF. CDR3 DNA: TGCGCCAGCAGAGGGACAGGGAACACTGAAGCTTTCTTT.

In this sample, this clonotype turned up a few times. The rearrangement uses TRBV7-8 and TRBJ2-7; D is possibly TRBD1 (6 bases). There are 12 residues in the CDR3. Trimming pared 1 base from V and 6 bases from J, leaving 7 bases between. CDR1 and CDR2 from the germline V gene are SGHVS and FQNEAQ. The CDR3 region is CASSLVRGEQYF. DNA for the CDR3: TGTGCCAGCAGCTTAGTCAGGGGCGAGCAGTACTTC.

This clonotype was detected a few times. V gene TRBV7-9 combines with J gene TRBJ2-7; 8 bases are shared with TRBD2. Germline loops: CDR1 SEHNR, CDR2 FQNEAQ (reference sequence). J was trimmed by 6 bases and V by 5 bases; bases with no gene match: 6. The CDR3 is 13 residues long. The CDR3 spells CASSPQTSAEQYV. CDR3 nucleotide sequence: TGTGCCAGCAGCCCCCAGACTAGCGCCGAGCAGTACGTC.

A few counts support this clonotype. The CDR3 region is CASSPGAFFNIQYF. DNA of the CDR3: TGTGCCAGCTCACCCGGGGCTTTTTTCAACATTCAGTACTTC. The chain carries TRBV18 and TRBJ2-4; D may match TRBD1 or TRBD2 (5 bases each). CDR1 and CDR2 from the germline V gene are KGHSH and LQKENI. Trimming pared 3 bases from V and 7 bases from J, leaving 13 bases between. The CDR3 covers 14 residues.

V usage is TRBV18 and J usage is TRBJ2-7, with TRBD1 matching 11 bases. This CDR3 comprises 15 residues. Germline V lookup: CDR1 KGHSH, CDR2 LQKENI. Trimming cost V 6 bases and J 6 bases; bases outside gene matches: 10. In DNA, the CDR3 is TGTGCCAGCTCGGTCGGGACAGGGGGAATGAGCGAGCAGTACTTC. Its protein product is CASSVGTGGMSEQYF. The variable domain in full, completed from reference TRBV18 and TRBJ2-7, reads NAGVMQNPRHLVRRRGQEARLRCSPMKGHSHVYWYRQLPEEGLKFMVYLQKENIIDESGMPKERFSAEFPKEGPSILRIQQVVRGDSAAYFCASSVGTGGMSEQYFGPGTRLTVT.

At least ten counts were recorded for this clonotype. The CDR3 sequence is CASSLLDGDTQYF. In DNA, the CDR3 is TGTGCCAGCAGCTTATTAGACGGTGATACGCAGTATTTT. The chain has TRBV7-9 and TRBJ2-3; no clear D. V lost 2 bases and J lost 6, with 9 bases in between. CDR1 is SEHNR and CDR2 is FQNEAQ in the germline V gene (reference sequence). This CDR3 is 13 amino acids long.

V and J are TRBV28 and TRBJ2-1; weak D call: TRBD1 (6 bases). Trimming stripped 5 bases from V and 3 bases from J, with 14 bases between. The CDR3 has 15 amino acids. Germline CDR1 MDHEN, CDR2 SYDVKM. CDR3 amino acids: CASSPPGTYYNEQFF. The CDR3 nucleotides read TGTGCCAGCAGTCCACCCGGGACATACTACAATGAGCAGTTCTTC. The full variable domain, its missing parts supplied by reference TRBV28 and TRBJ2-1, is DVKVTQSSRYLVKRTGEKVFLECVQDMDHENMFWYRQDPGLGLRLIYFSYDVKMKEKGDIPEGYSVSREKKERFSLILESASTNQTSMYLCASSPPGTYYNEQFFGPGTRLTVL.

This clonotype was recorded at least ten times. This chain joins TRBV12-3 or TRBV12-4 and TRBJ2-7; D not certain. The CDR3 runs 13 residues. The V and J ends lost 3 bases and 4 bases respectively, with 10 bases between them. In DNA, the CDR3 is TGTGCCAGCAGTTTTGGGATGGGGTACGAGCAGTACGTC. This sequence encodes CASSFGMGYEQYV.

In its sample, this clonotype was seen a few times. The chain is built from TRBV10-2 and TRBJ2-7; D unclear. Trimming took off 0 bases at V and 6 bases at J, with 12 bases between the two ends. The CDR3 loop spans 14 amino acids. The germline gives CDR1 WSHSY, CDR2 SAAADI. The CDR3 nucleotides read TGCGCCAGCAGTGAGTCGATCTATGGTGGCGAGCAGTACTTC. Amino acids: CASSESIYGGEQYF.

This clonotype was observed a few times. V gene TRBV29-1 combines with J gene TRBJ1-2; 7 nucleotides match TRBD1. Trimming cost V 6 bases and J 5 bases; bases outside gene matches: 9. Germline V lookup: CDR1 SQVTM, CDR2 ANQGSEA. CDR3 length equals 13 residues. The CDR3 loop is CSVAGTDEYGYTF. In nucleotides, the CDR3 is TGCAGCGTCGCCGGGACAGACGAATATGGCTACACCTTC.

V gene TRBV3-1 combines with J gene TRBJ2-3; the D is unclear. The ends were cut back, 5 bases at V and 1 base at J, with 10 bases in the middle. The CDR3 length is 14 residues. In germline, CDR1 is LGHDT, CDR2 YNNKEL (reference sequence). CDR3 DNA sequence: TGTGCCAGCAGCGCCCCCGGGCGCACAGATACGCAGTATTTT. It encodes CASSAPGRTDTQYF.

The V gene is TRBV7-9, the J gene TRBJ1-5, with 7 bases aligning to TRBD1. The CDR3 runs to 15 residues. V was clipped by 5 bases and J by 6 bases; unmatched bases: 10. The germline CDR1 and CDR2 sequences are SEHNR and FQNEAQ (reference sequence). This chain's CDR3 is CASSTGTEIGQPQHF. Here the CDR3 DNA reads TGTGCCAGCAGCACAGGGACAGAAATCGGTCAGCCCCAGCATTTT.

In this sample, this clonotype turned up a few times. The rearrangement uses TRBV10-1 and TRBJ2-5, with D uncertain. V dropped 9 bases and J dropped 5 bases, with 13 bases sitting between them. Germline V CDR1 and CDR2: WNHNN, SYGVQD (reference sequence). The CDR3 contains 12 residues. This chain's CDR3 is CASSGSVETQYF. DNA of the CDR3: TGCGCCAGTTCGGGCAGCGTTGAGACCCAGTACTTC.

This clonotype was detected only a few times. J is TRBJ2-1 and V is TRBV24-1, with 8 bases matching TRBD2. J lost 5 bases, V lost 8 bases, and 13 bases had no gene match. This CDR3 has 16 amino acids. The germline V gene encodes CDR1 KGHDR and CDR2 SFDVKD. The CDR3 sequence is CATMGGAGAPHNEQFF. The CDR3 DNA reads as TGTGCCACCATGGGTGGAGCGGGAGCCCCACACAATGAGCAGTTCTTC.

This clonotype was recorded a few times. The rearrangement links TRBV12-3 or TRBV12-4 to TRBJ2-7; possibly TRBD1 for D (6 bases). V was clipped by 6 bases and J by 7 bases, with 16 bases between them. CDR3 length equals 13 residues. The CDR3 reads CASSLVGAGEQYF. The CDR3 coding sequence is TGTGCCAGCAGCCTCGTGGGGGCCGGAGAGCAGTACTTC.

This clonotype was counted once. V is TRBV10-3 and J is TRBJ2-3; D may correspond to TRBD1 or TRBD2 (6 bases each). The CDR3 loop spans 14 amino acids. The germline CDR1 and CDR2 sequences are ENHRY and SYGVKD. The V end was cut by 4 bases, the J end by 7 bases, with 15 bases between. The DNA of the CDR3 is TGTGCCATCAGTGGAGGGGGGAATGGGAATACGCAGTATTTT. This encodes CAISGGGNGNTQYF.

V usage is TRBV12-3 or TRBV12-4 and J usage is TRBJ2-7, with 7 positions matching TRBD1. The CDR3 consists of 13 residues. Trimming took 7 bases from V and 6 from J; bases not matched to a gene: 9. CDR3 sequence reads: CASTSPTGSEQYF. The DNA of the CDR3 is TGTGCCAGCACATCACCGACAGGGTCCGAGCAGTACTTC.

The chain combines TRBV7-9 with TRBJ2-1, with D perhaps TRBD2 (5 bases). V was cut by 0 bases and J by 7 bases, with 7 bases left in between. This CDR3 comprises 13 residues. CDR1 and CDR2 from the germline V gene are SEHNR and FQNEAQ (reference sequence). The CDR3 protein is CASSLATGNEQFF. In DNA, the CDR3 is TGTGCCAGCAGCTTAGCCACGGGGAATGAGCAGTTCTTC.

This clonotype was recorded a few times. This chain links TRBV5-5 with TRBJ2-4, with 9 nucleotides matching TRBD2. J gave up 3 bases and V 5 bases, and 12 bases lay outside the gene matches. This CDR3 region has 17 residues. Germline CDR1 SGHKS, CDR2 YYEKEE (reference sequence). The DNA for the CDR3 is TGTGCCAGCAGTCCCGAGGTAGCGGGAGCCGTCAAAAACATTCAGTACTTC. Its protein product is CASSPEVAGAVKNIQYF.

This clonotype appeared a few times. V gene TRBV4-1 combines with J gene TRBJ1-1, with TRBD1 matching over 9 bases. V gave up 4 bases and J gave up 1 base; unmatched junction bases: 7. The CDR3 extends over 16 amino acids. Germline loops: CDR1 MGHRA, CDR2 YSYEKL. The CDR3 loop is CASSRDRARQNTEAFF. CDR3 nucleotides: TGCGCCAGCAGCCGGGACAGGGCTCGCCAGAACACTGAAGCTTTCTTT.

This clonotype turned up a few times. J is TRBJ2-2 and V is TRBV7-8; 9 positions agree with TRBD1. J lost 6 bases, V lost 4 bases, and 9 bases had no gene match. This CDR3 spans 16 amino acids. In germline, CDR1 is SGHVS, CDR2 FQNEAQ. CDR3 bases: TGTGCCAGCAGCTCGCGTGTAACAGGGGGCGCCGGGGAGCTGTTTTTT. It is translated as CASSSRVTGGAGELFF.

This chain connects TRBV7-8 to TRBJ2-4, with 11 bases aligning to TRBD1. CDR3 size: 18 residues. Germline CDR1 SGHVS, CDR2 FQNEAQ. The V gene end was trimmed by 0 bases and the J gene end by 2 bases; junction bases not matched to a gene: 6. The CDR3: CASSLAVGQGGPKNIQYF. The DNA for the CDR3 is TGTGCCAGCAGCTTAGCAGTGGGACAGGGGGGTCCCAAAAACATTCAGTACTTC.

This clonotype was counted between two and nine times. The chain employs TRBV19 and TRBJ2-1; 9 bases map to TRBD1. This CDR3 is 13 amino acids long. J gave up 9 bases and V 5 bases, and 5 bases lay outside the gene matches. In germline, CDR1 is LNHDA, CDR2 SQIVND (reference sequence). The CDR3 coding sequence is TGTGCCAGTAGTCACAGGGGGCCCAGTGAGCAGTTCTTC. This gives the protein CASSHRGPSEQFF.

The CDR3 loop is CASSRNRDRDYNEQFF. For the CDR3, the DNA is TGTGCCAGCAGCCGAAACCGGGACAGGGATTACAATGAGCAGTTCTTC. This rearrangement joins TRBV3-1 to TRBJ2-1, with 9 bases identical to TRBD1. The CDR3 contains 16 residues. V was pared by 4 bases and J by 4 bases, with 8 bases of the junction left unmatched. Per the germline V gene, CDR1 is LGHDT and CDR2 is YNNKEL (reference sequence).

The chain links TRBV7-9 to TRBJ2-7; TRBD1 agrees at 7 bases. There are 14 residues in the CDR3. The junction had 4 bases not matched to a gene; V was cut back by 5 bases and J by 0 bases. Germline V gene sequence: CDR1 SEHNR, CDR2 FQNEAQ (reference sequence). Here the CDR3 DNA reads TGTGCCAGCAGCCGAGGGGACAGCTCCTACGAGCAGTACTTC. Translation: CASSRGDSSYEQYF.

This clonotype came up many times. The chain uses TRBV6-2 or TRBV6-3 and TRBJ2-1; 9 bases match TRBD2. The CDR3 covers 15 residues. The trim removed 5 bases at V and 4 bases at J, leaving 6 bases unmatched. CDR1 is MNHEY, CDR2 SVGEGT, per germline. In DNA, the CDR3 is TGTGCCAGCAGTCCTGTGGCGGGGGGGTACAATGAGCAGTTCTTC. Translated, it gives CASSPVAGGYNEQFF.

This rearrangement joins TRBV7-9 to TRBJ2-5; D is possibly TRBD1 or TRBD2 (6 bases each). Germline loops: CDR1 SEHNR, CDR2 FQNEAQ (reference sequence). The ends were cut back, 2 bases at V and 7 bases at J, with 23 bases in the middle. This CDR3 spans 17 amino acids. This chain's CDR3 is CASSLKIPGAPSGTQYF. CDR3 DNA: TGTGCCAGCAGCTTAAAGATTCCGGGGGCCCCTTCGGGGACCCAGTACTTC.

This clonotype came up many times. This CDR3 is CASRGLSYNEQFF. The CDR3 nucleotides are TGTGCCAGTAGAGGTTTATCTTACAATGAGCAGTTCTTC. V is TRBV28 and J is TRBJ2-1; D gene ambiguous. This CDR3 spans 13 amino acids. V gave up 9 bases and J gave up 4 bases, with 13 bases separating them. CDR1 is MDHEN and CDR2 is SYDVKM in the germline V gene.

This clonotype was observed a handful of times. The CDR3 DNA sequence: TGCGCCAGCAGCTCCTACGAAGAGACCCAGTACTTC. Its protein is CASSSYEETQYF. The chain carries TRBV5-1 and TRBJ2-5; D gene uncertain. In germline, CDR1 is SGHRS, CDR2 YFSETQ. The ends were cut back, 3 bases at V and 3 bases at J, with 6 bases in the middle. This CDR3 is built from 12 residues. Looking up the rest from reference TRBV5-1 and TRBJ2-5 gives the full variable domain: KAGVTQTPRYLIKTRGQQVTLSCSPISGHRSVSWYQQTPGQGLQFLFEYFSETQRNKGNFPGRFSGRQFSNSRSEMNVSTLELGDSALYLCASSSYEETQYFGPGTRLLVL.

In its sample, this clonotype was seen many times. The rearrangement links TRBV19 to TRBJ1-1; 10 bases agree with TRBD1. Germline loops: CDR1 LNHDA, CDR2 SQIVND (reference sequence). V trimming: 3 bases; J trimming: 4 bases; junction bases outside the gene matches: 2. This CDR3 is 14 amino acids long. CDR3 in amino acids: CASSMGQGSTEAFF. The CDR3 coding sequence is TGTGCCAGTAGTATGGGACAGGGGTCCACTGAAGCTTTCTTT. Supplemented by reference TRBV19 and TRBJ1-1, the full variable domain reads DGGITQSPKYLFRKEGQNVTLSCEQNLNHDAMYWYRQDPGQGLRLIYYSQIVNDFQKGDIAEGYSVSREKKESFPLTVTSAQKNPTAFYLCASSMGQGSTEAFFGQGTRLTVV.